The 22 T cell receptor beta chains below come from one sample, sequenced in a study of blood T cell repertoires in COVID-19. The method was immunoSEQ multiplex PCR; TCRdb's version includes in-frame clones alone and lacks a portion of them. The sample comprises fewer than 150,000 clones, 75% to 90% of which are singletons, and approximately 20% rests with the top ten. The sequenced material came from PBMCs or T cells enriched from blood (not recorded which). Receptors originate from a man under 40 who had recovered from COVID-19.

This clone was found a few times. This rearrangement joins TRBV20-1 to TRBJ1-2; D is possibly TRBD1 (6 bases). Germline V CDR1 and CDR2: DFQATT, SNEGSKA (reference sequence). The ends were cut back, 3 bases at V and 3 bases at J, with 11 bases in the middle. This CDR3 region has 13 residues. CDR3 DNA sequence: TGCAGTGCTAGTGGAGGGGGTGACTATGGCTACACCTTC. Its protein is CSASGGGDYGYTF.

This clone was counted only a few times. The chain carries TRBV9 and TRBJ1-6, with no clear D. CDR1 and CDR2 (germline): SGDLS, YYNGEE. This CDR3 has 15 residues. Trimming left V 4 bases short and J 9 bases short, with 17 bases between. DNA for the CDR3: TGTGCCAGCAGCAACGGTAACCGGGGAGGTTCACCCCTCCACTTT. Its translation: CASSNGNRGGSPLHF. The whole variable domain, filled in from reference TRBV9 and TRBJ1-6, reads DSGVTQTPKHLITATGQRVTLRCSPRSGDLSVYWYQQSLDQGLQFLIQYYNGEERAKGNILERFSAQQFPDLHSELNLSSLELGDSALYFCASSNGNRGGSPLHFGNGTRLTVT.

The chain uses TRBV7-2 and TRBJ1-4, with D hard to call. Germline V gene data show CDR1 as SGHTA and CDR2 as FQGNSA. The CDR3 sequence is 14 residues long. The V end was cut by 5 bases, the J end by 5 bases, with 12 bases between. The CDR3 nucleotides read TGTGCCAGCAGCCTCCGGAACAGAAATGAAAAACTGTTTTTT. Its translation: CASSLRNRNEKLFF.

The chain is built from TRBV19 and TRBJ1-5; perhaps TRBD1 as D (6 bases). The germline gives CDR1 LNHDA, CDR2 SQIVND (reference sequence). CDR3 length: 14 residues. V was shortened by 6 bases and J by 1 base, with 10 bases between the two germline ends. The CDR3 sequence: CASSPDRSNQPQHF. CDR3 bases: TGTGCCAGTAGCCCCGACAGGAGCAATCAGCCCCAGCATTTT.

This rearrangement joins TRBV5-1 to TRBJ1-6; 9 bases agree with TRBD1. The germline gives CDR1 SGHRS, CDR2 YFSETQ. Unmatched junction bases numbered 9, after V lost 6 bases and J lost 5 bases. This CDR3 contains 16 residues. DNA for the CDR3: TGCGCCAGCACCCGCGGGGGACAGGGTGATAATTCACCCCTCCACTTT. Translated: CASTRGGQGDNSPLHF. The variable domain in full, completed from reference TRBV5-1 and TRBJ1-6, reads KAGVTQTPRYLIKTRGQQVTLSCSPISGHRSVSWYQQTPGQGLQFLFEYFSETQRNKGNFPGRFSGRQFSNSRSEMNVSTLELGDSALYLCASTRGGQGDNSPLHFGNGTRLTVT.

This chain uses TRBV2 with TRBJ1-1; perhaps TRBD1 as D (6 bases). CDR3 length: 14 residues. V gave up 4 bases and J gave up 4 bases, with 13 bases separating them. CDR1 SNHLY and CDR2 FYNNEI come from the germline V gene. In nucleotides, the CDR3 is TGTGCCAGCAGTGGACAGGCGGAAAGCACTGAAGCTTTCTTT. It yields the protein CASSGQAESTEAFF.

The V call is TRBV5-1, the J call TRBJ2-3, with D possibly TRBD1 on 5 matching bases. The CDR3 covers 14 residues. V shed 0 bases and J shed 3 bases, with 8 bases lying between them. CDR1 and CDR2 from the germline V gene are SGHRS and YFSETQ. CDR3 residues: CASSLAPGTDTQYF. DNA for the CDR3: TGCGCCAGCAGCTTGGCCCCAGGGACAGATACGCAGTATTTT.

This chain connects TRBV7-9 to TRBJ2-5; 10 bases are shared with TRBD2. The CDR3 length is 16 residues. The trim removed 1 base at V and 3 bases at J, leaving 5 bases unmatched. Per the germline V gene, CDR1 is SEHNR and CDR2 is FQNEAQ (reference sequence). CDR3 region: CASSLGLAGAEETQYF. The CDR3 nucleotides read TGTGCCAGCAGCTTAGGTCTAGCGGGAGCCGAAGAGACCCAGTACTTC.

The V call is TRBV29-1, the J call TRBJ2-2; 7 nucleotides line up with TRBD1. The CDR3 extends over 14 amino acids. The germline gives CDR1 SQVTM, CDR2 ANQGSEA. The V segment lost 8 bases and the J segment 4 bases; nucleotides outside the gene matches: 10. The CDR3 sequence: CSFSPGTATGELFF. CDR3 sequence (DNA): TGCAGCTTCAGCCCCGGGACAGCCACCGGGGAGCTGTTTTTT.

V gene TRBV7-3 combines with J gene TRBJ2-3; a weak D match, TRBD2 (5 bases). The CDR3 is 15 amino acids. Germline CDR1 SGHTA, CDR2 FQGTGA. V lost 0 bases, J lost 6 bases, and 13 bases lay in between. For the CDR3, the DNA is TGTGCCAGCAGCTTAACTAGCGTCCCTTCCGATACGCAGTATTTT. It specifies CASSLTSVPSDTQYF.

The chain recombines TRBV6-2 or TRBV6-3 with TRBJ1-5, with a weak D call TRBD1 (5 bases). The CDR3 has 14 amino acids. Between the trimmed V and J ends, which lost 3 bases and 6 bases, there was a span of 12 bases. Germline values: CDR1 MNHEY, CDR2 SVGEGT. The CDR3 loop reads CASSYGGTGQPQHF. The DNA of the CDR3 is TGTGCCAGCAGTTATGGGGGGACTGGTCAGCCCCAGCATTTT.

V is TRBV4-1 and J is TRBJ1-4; D gene uncertain. Germline CDR1 is MGHRA and CDR2 is YSYEKL. V was cut by 1 base and J by 7 bases, with 16 bases left in between. The CDR3 length is 16 residues. CDR3: CASSQVLTQSSEKLFF. CDR3 nucleotide sequence: TGCGCCAGCAGCCAAGTTCTGACTCAGTCTTCTGAAAAACTGTTTTTT.

The chain combines TRBV19 with TRBJ1-1, with TRBD1 as a possible D gene (5 bases). This CDR3 is 14 amino acids long. V was trimmed by 2 bases and J by 1 base, leaving 8 bases between them. Germline CDR1 reads LNHDA; CDR2 reads SQIVND (reference sequence). The CDR3 reads CASSIYTGNTEAFF. The CDR3 DNA reads as TGTGCCAGTAGTATATATACAGGGAACACTGAAGCTTTCTTT.

This clone appeared many times. The rearrangement links TRBV5-1 to TRBJ2-7; D is possibly TRBD2 (7 bases). CDR1 is SGHRS and CDR2 is YFSETQ in the germline V gene. The CDR3 covers 15 residues. The V and J ends lost 4 bases and 9 bases respectively, with 23 bases between them. The CDR3 DNA reads TGCGCCAGCAGCCCGAGCGGGACACCAGGTGGAGGGCAGTACTTC. It yields the protein CASSPSGTPGGGQYF. Combining the CDR3 with reference TRBV5-1 and TRBJ2-7 gives the whole variable domain KAGVTQTPRYLIKTRGQQVTLSCSPISGHRSVSWYQQTPGQGLQFLFEYFSETQRNKGNFPGRFSGRQFSNSRSEMNVSTLELGDSALYLCASSPSGTPGGGQYFGPGTRLTVT.

The V gene is TRBV2, the J gene TRBJ2-2, with 7 bases matching TRBD1. Unmatched junction bases numbered 9, after V lost 5 bases and J lost 6 bases. The CDR3 consists of 15 residues. The germline gives CDR1 SNHLY, CDR2 FYNNEI. CDR3 protein: CASSIGEGAAGELFF. CDR3 nucleotide sequence: TGTGCCAGCAGTATTGGTGAGGGGGCCGCCGGGGAGCTGTTTTTT.

The rearrangement links TRBV28 to TRBJ1-4, with D perhaps TRBD1 (5 bases). The CDR3 loop spans 14 amino acids. Germline V gene lookup returns CDR1 MDHEN and CDR2 SYDVKM. Trimming left V 11 bases short and J 2 bases short, with 15 bases between. This chain's CDR3 is CARGGAPTNEKLFF. CDR3 nucleotides: TGTGCCCGTGGAGGGGCGCCTACTAATGAAAAACTGTTTTTT. The entire variable domain, with the rest obtained from reference TRBV28 and TRBJ1-4, is as follows: DVKVTQSSRYLVKRTGEKVFLECVQDMDHENMFWYRQDPGLGLRLIYFSYDVKMKEKGDIPEGYSVSREKKERFSLILESASTNQTSMYLCARGGAPTNEKLFFGSGTQLSVL.

The chain couples TRBV6-5 to TRBJ1-5, with D tentatively TRBD1 (5 bases). Per the germline V gene, CDR1 is MNHEY and CDR2 is SVGAGI. The CDR3 is 14 residues long. Trimming pared 5 bases from V and 6 bases from J, leaving 14 bases between. The CDR3 coding sequence is TGTGCCAGCAGTCCTCCGGGGGGGGTTCAGCCCCAGCATTTT. Translating it yields CASSPPGGVQPQHF.

The chain is built from TRBV2 and TRBJ2-6; 8 positions agree with TRBD1. The CDR3 contains 16 residues. Germline lookup yields CDR1 SNHLY and CDR2 FYNNEI. The junction had 5 bases not matched to a gene; V was cut back by 4 bases and J by 3 bases. The CDR3 reads CASSASGGFGANVLTF. CDR3 bases: TGTGCCAGCAGTGCGTCAGGGGGCTTTGGGGCCAACGTCCTGACTTTC.

J is TRBJ2-3 and V is TRBV19, with TRBD1 matching over 8 bases. The CDR3 spans 15 residues. J lost 3 bases, V lost 1 base, and 3 bases had no gene match. CDR1 is LNHDA, CDR2 SQIVND, per germline (reference sequence). The CDR3 nucleotides read TGTGCCAGTAGTATAGGGACAGGGAGAACAGATACGCAGTATTTT. This encodes CASSIGTGRTDTQYF.

The chain is built from TRBV12-3 or TRBV12-4 and TRBJ2-1; D is unclear. Trimming took off 6 bases at V and 0 bases at J, with 6 bases between the two ends. There are 13 residues in the CDR3. The CDR3 bases are TGTGCCAGCAGCCCTAGCTCCTACAATGAGCAGTTCTTC. This codes for CASSPSSYNEQFF.

V usage is TRBV30 and J usage is TRBJ2-1, with 10 bases aligning to TRBD1. Losses at the gene ends were 3 bases for V and 5 bases for J; bases not matched to a gene: 4. The CDR3 covers 14 residues. Germline V gives CDR1 GTSNPN, CDR2 SVGIG (reference sequence). For the CDR3, the DNA is TGTGCCTGGAGACAGGGACAGGGGCACAATGAGCAGTTCTTC. This codes for CAWRQGQGHNEQFF.

The CDR3 nucleotides read TGTGCCAGCAGCTACTATACGGGACAGCCGTTCTTC. It translates to CASSYYTGQPFF. The chain has TRBV11-2 and TRBJ2-1; 7 bases are a match to TRBD1. The CDR3 runs 12 residues. V lost 4 bases to trimming and J lost 15 bases; unmatched junction nucleotides: 9. Germline lookup yields CDR1 SGHAT and CDR2 FQNNGV.